These T cell receptor beta chains were read from a single sample in a study of identical twins. TCRdb analysed the 5' RACE reads with MiXCR anew, one entry per CDR3 protein. The table records hundreds of thousands of distinct CDR3 sequences, approximately 21% of them present only once. The same data also contributed to another study, on T cells expressing NK-cell markers.

The sequencing input was PBMCs. The receptors derive from a woman in her late teens or twenties in good health. The CDR3 runs from the conserved cysteine through the conserved F or W. The D gene is left open where the match is weak. The size of a clone is reported for some rows only, either as once, few or many, or as a class for expanded clones.

TRBJ2-7 | few | TRBV5-5 | TRBD2 | CASSLDSLAGKYEQYF | TGTGCCAGCAGCTTGGACAGCCTAGCGGGAAAATACGAGCAGTACTTC
TRBJ2-1 | - | TRBV11-2 | TRBD2 | CASSLSRASGYNEQFF | TGTGCCAGCAGCTTATCCCGGGCTAGCGGATACAATGAGCAGTTCTTC
TRBJ2-3 | - | TRBV5-1 | - | CASSLDPVDTQYF | TGCGCCAGCAGCTTGGATCCGGTCGATACGCAGTATTTT
TRBJ1-1 | - | TRBV6-1 | - | CASSDRRLGTEAFF | TGTGCCAGCAGCGACAGACGGTTGGGCACTGAAGCTTTCTTT
TRBJ2-5 | few | TRBV20-1 | - | CSARGTPVQETQYF | TGCAGTGCTAGGGGGACTCCCGTCCAAGAGACCCAGTACTTC
TRBJ1-1 | - | TRBV14 | - | CASSHLEGMNTEAFF | TGTGCCAGCAGCCACCTAGAGGGCATGAACACTGAAGCTTTCTTT
TRBJ2-1 | few | TRBV10-3 | - | CAISEEGRDEQFF | TGTGCCATCAGTGAGGAGGGGCGGGATGAGCAGTTCTTC
TRBJ1-1 | many | TRBV29-1 | - | CSVDYTRANTEAFF | TGCAGCGTTGATTACACGAGGGCGAACACTGAAGCTTTCTTT
TRBJ2-7 | - | TRBV12-3/TRBV12-4 | - | CASSLAEEDEQYF | TGTGCCAGCAGTTTAGCGGAGGAGGACGAGCAGTACTTC
TRBJ2-3 | - | TRBV20-1 | - | CSARDQRSADTQYF | TGCAGTGCTAGAGATCAGAGGAGTGCAGATACGCAGTATTTT
TRBJ2-2 | few | TRBV5-1 | - | CASSLASRGRSGELFF | TGCGCCAGCAGCTTGGCTTCACGGGGCCGGAGCGGGGAGCTGTTTTTT
TRBJ2-7 | few | TRBV7-8 | - | CASSYGVKEQYF | TGTGCCAGCAGCTACGGGGTAAAGGAGCAGTACTTC
TRBJ2-1 | - | TRBV29-1 | TRBD2 | CSVGSGRAYNEQFF | TGCAGCGTTGGCAGCGGGAGGGCCTACAATGAGCAGTTCTTC
TRBJ1-1 | - | TRBV10-3 | TRBD1 | CAIRGQTETEAFF | TGTGCCATCAGGGGACAGACGGAGACTGAAGCTTTCTTT
TRBJ2-7 | - | TRBV6-2/TRBV6-3 | TRBD2 | CASTGRAYEQYF | TGTGCCAGCACTGGGAGGGCCTACGAGCAGTACTTC
TRBJ2-3 | - | TRBV10-3 | TRBD2 | CAISETGTSGTQYF | TGTGCCATCAGTGAAACCGGGACTAGCGGTACGCAGTATTTT
TRBJ2-3 | - | TRBV6-1 | - | CASSEAGHSTDTQYF | TGTGCCAGCAGTGAAGCGGGGCACAGCACAGATACGCAGTATTTT
TRBJ2-7 | - | TRBV7-6 | - | CASSGYGSSYEQYF | TGTGCCAGCAGCGGCTACGGGAGCTCCTACGAGCAGTACTTC
TRBJ2-4 | - | TRBV7-9 | TRBD1 | CASSLGTAMGIQYF | TGTGCCAGCAGCTTGGGGACAGCGATGGGGATTCAGTACTTC
TRBJ2-1 | few | TRBV27 | - | CASSLYTGYNEQFF | TGTGCCAGCAGTTTATATACGGGGTACAATGAGCAGTTCTTC
TRBJ2-2 | few | TRBV5-5 | TRBD2 | CASSPDWGGTGELFF | TGTGCCAGCAGCCCTGACTGGGGAGGGACCGGGGAGCTGTTTTTT
TRBJ2-2 | - | TRBV19 | TRBD1 | CASSRDRGAGELFF | TGTGCCAGTAGCCGGGACAGGGGCGCCGGGGAGCTGTTTTTT
TRBJ1-1 | many | TRBV10-3 | TRBD1 | CAISDRQGLTEAFF | TGTGCCATCAGTGACCGACAGGGCTTAACTGAAGCTTTCTTT
TRBJ1-5 | - | TRBV12-3/TRBV12-4 | - | CASSPARRRNQPQHF | TGTGCCAGCAGCCCCGCGCGGCGGCGCAATCAGCCCCAGCATTTT
TRBJ2-5 | few | TRBV12-3/TRBV12-4 | - | CASSPPMLETQYF | TGTGCCAGCAGCCCCCCCATGTTGGAGACCCAGTACTTC